This T cell receptor (beta chain) was documented in a study of T cells in Graves' hyperthyroidism and ophthalmopathy. Amplification yielded TCR beta CDR3 regions, with RNA transcripts as the source. The TCR CDR3 first-round RT-PCR relied on the HTBI primer set. TCRdb re-called the multiplex PCR reads with MiXCR, one entry per CDR3 protein. The sample holds under 300,000 distinct CDR3 sequences; 20% to 25% are singletons and the top ten take over 25%. This clonotype was picked up many times. Antigen unknown. A much larger clone differs from this one at a single base, so this may be a read error. Germline loops: CDR1 MNHNS, CDR2 SASEGT. The V and J ends lost 1 base and 1 base respectively, with 10 bases between them. The CDR3 is made up of 15 amino acids. Study-wide results and limits: Blood held most thyroid clonotypes expanded above 0.001 frequency. Stable hyperthyroidism was told apart from ophthalmopathy by a model built on 13 V-J features.

The TCR comes from a middle-aged man with Graves' hyperthyroidism that later progressed to Graves' ophthalmopathy. Sequencing was performed on blood. The chain carries TRBV6-1 and TRBJ1-1; no clear D gene. This CDR3 reads CASSEVRSRNTEAFF. The CDR3 coding sequence is TGTGCCAGCAGTGAAGTGAGGAGCCGGAACACTGAAGCTTTCTTT.